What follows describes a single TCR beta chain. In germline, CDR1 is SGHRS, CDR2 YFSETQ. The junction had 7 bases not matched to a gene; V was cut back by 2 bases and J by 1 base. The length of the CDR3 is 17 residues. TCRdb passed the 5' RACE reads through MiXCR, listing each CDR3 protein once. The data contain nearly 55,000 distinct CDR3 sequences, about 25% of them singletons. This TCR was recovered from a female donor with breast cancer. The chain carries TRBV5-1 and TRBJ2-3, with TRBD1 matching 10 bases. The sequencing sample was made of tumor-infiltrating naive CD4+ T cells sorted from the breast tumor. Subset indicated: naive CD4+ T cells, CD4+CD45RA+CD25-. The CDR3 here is CASSLPTGTGGTDTQYF. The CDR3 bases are TGCGCCAGCAGCTTACCAACCGGGACAGGGGGCACAGATACGCAGTATTTT.